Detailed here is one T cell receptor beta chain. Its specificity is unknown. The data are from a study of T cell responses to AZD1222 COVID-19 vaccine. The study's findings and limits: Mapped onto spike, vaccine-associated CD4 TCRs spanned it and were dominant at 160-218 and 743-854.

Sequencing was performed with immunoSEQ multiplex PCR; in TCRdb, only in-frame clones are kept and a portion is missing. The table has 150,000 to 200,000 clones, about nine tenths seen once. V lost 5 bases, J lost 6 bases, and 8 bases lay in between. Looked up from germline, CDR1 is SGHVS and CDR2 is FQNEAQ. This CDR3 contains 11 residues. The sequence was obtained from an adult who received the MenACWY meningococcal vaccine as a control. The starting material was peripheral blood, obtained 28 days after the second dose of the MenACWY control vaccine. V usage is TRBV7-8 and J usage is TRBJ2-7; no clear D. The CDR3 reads CASSRQAEQYF. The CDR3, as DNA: TGTGCCAGCAGCCGGCAGGCCGAGCAGTACTTC.